Shown below are 6 T cell receptor beta chains from a single sample sequenced in a study of human T cells and chemical hapten exposure. TCRdb ran MiXCR on the RACE reads and lists one entry per CDR3 protein. The sample gives some 88,000 distinct CDR3 sequences, 11% of which show up once; 2.2% is in the top ten. Time point reported: patch test 2, 6 weeks after DPC sensitization. The treatment: therapeutic diphenylcyclopropenone sensitization with weekly scalp DPC. This material consisted of whole blood, taken in connection with sensitization to the hapten diphenylcyclopropenone (DPC). These TCRs come from a man aged 35 to 55 with alopecia areata. Some clones in this sample may be carry-over from other donors' samples.

The rearrangement links TRBV12-3 or TRBV12-4 to TRBJ1-3; D might be TRBD1 (5 bases). V was cut by 1 base and J by 0 bases, with 10 bases left in between. The CDR3 consists of 16 residues. CDR3 amino acids: CASSLEGRFSGNTIYF. The CDR3 DNA reads as TGTGCCAGCAGTTTAGAGGGGCGGTTCTCTGGAAACACCATATATTTT.

This chain uses TRBV10-3 with TRBJ2-3; D unresolved. Germline V gene lookup returns CDR1 ENHRY and CDR2 SYGVKD. The V gene lost 0 bases and the J gene lost 4 bases, with 8 bases spanning the gap. The CDR3 contains 14 residues. For the CDR3, the DNA is TGTGCCATCAGTGAGTCGGGCCTCGCAGATACGCAGTATTTT. It codes for CAISESGLADTQYF.

Points on this clonotype: The junction shows a germline mismatch at one end, possibly a read error. The chain has TRBV20-1 and TRBJ1-6; D is perhaps TRBD1 (5 bases). The CDR3 covers 16 residues. Germline-derived CDR1 and CDR2 are DFQATT and SNEGSKA (reference sequence). CDR3 nucleotides: TGCAGTGCTTCTCAGGGTCTGGAGTCCTATAATTCACCCCTCAACTTT. This gives the protein CSASQGLESYNSPLNF.

There are many counts of this clonotype. V usage is TRBV4-1 and J usage is TRBJ1-2, with D perhaps matching TRBD1 (5 bases). V was pared by 1 base and J by 6 bases, with 12 bases between. Germline V gene data show CDR1 as MGHRA and CDR2 as YSYEKL. This CDR3 contains 14 residues. CDR3 sequence: CASSQVIWGDGYTF. The CDR3, as DNA: TGCGCCAGCAGCCAAGTTATATGGGGCGATGGCTACACCTTC.

This clonotype was picked up a small number of times. The chain has TRBV29-1 and TRBJ2-3, with TRBD2 identical over 10 bases. This CDR3 spans 19 amino acids. V trimming: 3 bases; J trimming: 4 bases; junction bases outside the gene matches: 19. Germline CDR1 is SQVTM and CDR2 is ANQGSEA. CDR3 loop: CSVDGAAGGPSSVPDTQYF. Written as DNA, the CDR3 is TGCAGCGTTGATGGGGCAGCGGGAGGGCCGAGTTCGGTCCCAGATACGCAGTATTTT.

In its sample, this clonotype was seen a few times. V is TRBV28 and J is TRBJ1-5; D unresolved. CDR3 size: 15 residues. Looked up from germline, CDR1 is MDHEN and CDR2 is SYDVKM. Trimming left V 3 bases short and J 3 bases short, with 12 bases between. CDR3 region: CASSFSPTLNQPQHF. The CDR3 DNA is TGTGCCAGCAGTTTCAGTCCGACCCTCAATCAGCCCCAGCATTTT.